One sample yielded the 28 T cell receptor delta chains listed below, sequenced in a study of gamma-delta chains in newborns, infants, children. TCRdb re-called the reads via CATT. The data contain 3,300 or so delta-chain clones, 0.64% of them singletons. Sequenced sample: blood. The receptor source for this set is a child who was a newborn, infant or young child, either healthy, febrile or measles-vaccinated (not recorded which).

In the case of this clone: A clone one base away is much larger, so this may be a read error. The sample contains more than one DNA sequence encoding this CDR3. The chain links TRDV1 to TRDJ2, with 13 bases matching TRDD3. The CDR3 runs to 23 residues. Germline V gives CDR1 TSWWSYY, CDR2 QGS. CDR3 sequence reads: CALGELSHLYWGIRVSLTAQLFF. In DNA, the CDR3 is TGCGCTCTTGGGGAACTTTCCCACCTGTACTGGGGGATACGCGTATCGTTGACAGCACAACTCTTCTTT.

This clone counts as large (0.1 to 1%). The same CDR3 can be traced to other DNA sequences in this sample. The CDR3 spells CACDVLGDTTAQLFF. The CDR3 bases are TGTGCCTGTGACGTACTGGGGGATACGACAGCACAACTCTTCTTT. The chain has TRDV2 and TRDJ2; 12 nucleotides line up with TRDD3. J gave up 4 bases and V 3 bases, and 2 bases lay outside the gene matches. This CDR3 region has 15 residues. Germline CDR1 reads GEAIGNYY; CDR2 reads EKD.

This clone was seen only a few times. A read error may be the cause here, since a much bigger clone is one base away. Within the sample, other DNA sequences also encode this same CDR3. The V and J genes are TRDV3 and TRDJ1; 13 bases fit TRDD3. The CDR3 spans 16 residues. In germline, CDR1 is TVYSNPD, CDR2 GDNSRS (reference sequence). The CDR3 DNA reads TGTGCCTTTCGGGGGTACTGGGGGATACGGTGGGATAAACTCATATTT. Residues: CAFRGYWGIRWDKLIF.

This clone has only a few counts. The protein held in TCRdb is that of a much larger clone and does not match this DNA's translation at residue 9, likely because of a read error; the protein shown is translated from the DNA. The rearrangement links TRDV2 to TRDJ2; 8 nucleotides match TRDD3. Germline loops: CDR1 GEAIGNYY, CDR2 EKD. This CDR3 comprises 17 residues. V was clipped by 0 bases and J by 0 bases; unmatched bases: 5. CDR3: CACDTVLGGTLTAQLFF. DNA of the CDR3: TGTGCCTGTGACACCGTACTGGGGGGTACTTTGACAGCACAACTCTTCTTT.

The chain links TRDV2 to TRDJ1; TRDD3 matches at 12 bases. Germline CDR1 and CDR2: GEAIGNYY and EKD. Germline trimming cut 8 bases from V and 10 bases from J; bases unmatched to any gene: 22. This CDR3 contains 17 residues. In DNA, the CDR3 is TGTGCCTTTGCCCACCATAGTTCCGACTGGGGGATACAAGCACTCATCTTT. Translation gives CAFAHHSSDWGIQALIF.

Comment on this clone: Only one base separates this from a far larger clonotype, so it likely reflects a read error. Other DNA sequences in this sample translate to the same CDR3. This chain links TRDV2 with TRDJ3; 8 bases fit TRDD3. The CDR3 is made up of 20 amino acids. The germline V gene encodes CDR1 GEAIGNYY and CDR2 EKD. CDR3 DNA: TGTGCCTGTGACACCGTTTGGGGGATCGACCTCTCCTGGGACACCCGGCAGATGTTTTTC. Protein sequence: CACDTVWGIDLSWDTRQMFF.

Of note for this clone: The TCRdb protein comes from a much larger clone and disagrees with this DNA's translation at residue 12, likely due to a read error; the protein given here is derived from the DNA. This chain uses TRDV3 with TRDJ1, with 7 positions matching TRDD3. Germline loops: CDR1 TVYSNPD, CDR2 GDNSRS (reference sequence). The CDR3 is 14 residues long. The CDR3 DNA reads as TGTGCCTCCGGCTGGGGGCCGTACACCGATAAACCCATCTTT. Translated: CASGWGPYTDKPIF.

This clone came up a few times. TCRdb pairs this DNA with a much larger clone's protein that differs at residue 15, likely a read error; the protein shown was translated from the DNA. This chain uses TRDV2 with TRDJ3; 13 bases map to TRDD3. The CDR3 runs to 19 residues. Germline V CDR1 and CDR2: GEAIGNYY, EKD. CDR3 coding DNA: TGTGCCTGTGACTCCCTACTGGGGGATACGACCTGGGACACCCAACAGATGTTTTTC. Its protein product is CACDSLLGDTTWDTQQMFF.

This clone has a handful of counts. This DNA's translation differs at residue 14 from TCRdb's protein, which comes from a much larger clone; a read error is likely, and the protein shown is translated from the DNA. V usage is TRDV2 and J usage is TRDJ1, with 7 bases lining up with TRDD3. The CDR3 extends over 18 amino acids. Germline values: CDR1 GEAIGNYY, CDR2 EKD. The CDR3 loop is CACDTGGGSTLYTYKLIF. CDR3 DNA: TGTGCCTGTGACACGGGCGGGGGATCTACCTTGTACACCTATAAACTCATCTTT.

This clone turned up a few times. This sequence is one base from a far larger clone and is likely a read error. The sample carries other DNA sequences with the same CDR3. The chain recombines TRAV29/DV5 with TRDJ1, with 7 bases aligning to TRDD3. V shed 2 bases and J 0 bases; nucleotides not matched to a gene: 13. The CDR3 covers 17 residues. CDR1 NSMFDY and CDR2 ISSIKDK come from the germline V gene. CDR3 bases: TGTGCAGCAAGGGTGGGGGACCCACCGTCTCACACCGATAAACTCATCTTT. Translation: CAARVGDPPSHTDKLIF.

A word on this clone: Possible read error: a much larger clone is one base away. The chain links TRDV2 to TRDJ3, with 13 bases aligning to TRDD3. The V gene's germline CDR1 is GEAIGNYY and CDR2 EKD. This CDR3 has 21 residues. CDR3 coding DNA: TGTGCCTGTGACGACTTACTGGGGGATACGGTAAGCTCCCGGGACACCCGACAGATGTTTTTC. Its translation is CACDDLLGDTVSSRDTRQMFF.

There are a few counts of this clone. TCRdb shows a much larger clone's protein in place of this DNA's translation, and the two differ at residue 10, likely through a read error; the protein shown is translated from the DNA. The V gene is TRDV2, the J gene TRDJ3; D is ambiguous. V was cut by 0 bases and J by 2 bases, with 13 bases left in between. CDR3 length equals 18 residues. Germline lookup yields CDR1 GEAIGNYY and CDR2 EKD. The CDR3 coding sequence is TGTGCCTGTGACACCGGACGGGCTAGCCCCTGGGACACCCGACAGATGTTTTTC. This codes for CACDTGRASPWDTRQMFF.

This clone was recorded a few times. The amino acid sequence in TCRdb belongs to a much larger clone and departs from this DNA's translation at residue 5, likely a sequencing read error; the sequence shown is translated from the DNA. The rearrangement links TRDV2 to TRDJ3; 11 bases are shared with TRDD3. V lost 3 bases to trimming and J lost 2 bases; unmatched junction nucleotides: 5. The CDR3 consists of 18 residues. Germline CDR1 and CDR2: GEAIGNYY and EKD. The CDR3 sequence is CACDPLGGYAWDTRQMFF. The CDR3 DNA reads as TGTGCCTGTGACCCCCTTGGGGGATACGCCTGGGACACCCGACAGATGTTTTTC.

This clone was seen a handful of times. The translation of this DNA and the TCRdb protein of a much larger clone differ at residue 12, probably owing to a read error; the protein shown here is translated from the DNA. Here the CDR3 reads CAARKRYWGILHTDKLIF. CDR3 DNA: TGTGCAGCAAGAAAGAGGTACTGGGGGATTCTGCACACCGATAAACTCATCTTT. The gene calls are TRAV29/DV5 and TRDJ1; 10 nucleotides agree with TRDD3. Trimming at V came to 2 bases and at J to 0 bases, leaving 13 bases not matched to a gene. Germline lookup yields CDR1 NSMFDY and CDR2 ISSIKDK. The CDR3 is made up of 18 amino acids.

Remarks on this clone: TCRdb records a much larger clone's protein for this DNA, with a difference at residue 10 that likely arises from a read error; the protein given is the translation of the DNA. The CDR3 coding sequence is TGTGCCTGTGACGGTACTGGGGGCAGCCCCTGGGACACCCGACAGATGTTTTTC. Amino acids: CACDGTGGSPWDTRQMFF. The chain employs TRDV2 and TRDJ3; TRDD3 aligns across 8 bases. This CDR3 has 18 amino acids. V lost 3 bases to trimming and J lost 2 bases; unmatched junction nucleotides: 8. The V gene's germline CDR1 is GEAIGNYY and CDR2 EKD.

This clone was detected only a few times. The database protein in TCRdb disagrees with the DNA translation at residue 9; the sequence shown here was translated from the DNA. V usage is TRDV3 and J usage is TRDJ2; 9 nucleotides match TRDD3. The CDR3 totals 17 residues. The trim removed 0 bases at V and 0 bases at J, leaving 8 bases unmatched. Germline V gene lookup returns CDR1 TVYSNPD and CDR2 GDNSRS (reference sequence). CDR3 sequence: CAFSYWGTPALTAQLFF. DNA of the CDR3: TGTGCCTTTAGCTACTGGGGGACCCCCGCTTTGACAGCACAACTCTTCTTT. Full variable domain (rest looked up from reference TRDV3 and TRDJ2): CDKVTQSSPDQTVASGSEVVLLCTYDTVYSNPDLFWYRIRPDYSFQFVFYGDNSRSEGADFTQGRFSVKHILTQKAFHLVISPVRTEDSATYYCAFSYWGTPALTAQLFFGKGTQLIVEP.

This clone has more than one count but fewer than ten. TCRdb records a much larger clone's protein for this DNA, with a difference at residue 5 that likely arises from a read error; the protein given is the translation of the DNA. The V and J genes are TRDV3 and TRDJ2, with D perhaps being TRDD2 or TRDD3 (5 bases each). The V end was cut by 2 bases, the J end by 3 bases, with 22 bases between. CDR1 and CDR2 from the germline V gene are TVYSNPD and GDNSRS (reference sequence). This CDR3 spans 17 amino acids. This chain's CDR3 is CAFPPVPYWRVTAQLFF. The CDR3 region has the DNA TGTGCCTTTCCTCCGGTACCCTACTGGAGAGTGACAGCACAACTCTTCTTT.

This clone has just a few counts. TCRdb has a much larger clone's protein, which differs at residue 16 from the translation of this DNA, likely because of a read error; what is shown is the protein translated from the DNA. This sequence joins TRDV2 and TRDJ3, with 7 nucleotides matching TRDD3. This CDR3 contains 18 residues. Per germline, CDR1 GEAIGNYY and CDR2 EKD. As DNA, the CDR3 is TGTGCCTGTGACCTCGTCGTACTGGGGTCCTGGGACACCCGACAGATTTTTTTC. It specifies CACDLVVLGSWDTRQIFF.

A word on this clone: The protein held in TCRdb is that of a much larger clone and does not match this DNA's translation at residue 3, likely because of a read error; the protein shown is translated from the DNA. The rearrangement joins TRDV2 to TRDJ3, with 11 bases aligning to TRDD3. CDR1 and CDR2 from the germline V gene are GEAIGNYY and EKD. The CDR3 spans 17 residues. CDR3: CARDTGGYSWDTRQMFF. DNA for the CDR3: TGTGCCCGTGACACTGGGGGATACTCCTGGGACACCCGACAGATGTTTTTC.

Many counts were recorded for this clone. This may come from a read error, since a much larger clone is one base off. Other DNA sequences in the sample encode the same CDR3. The genes are TRDV2 and TRDJ3; 13 bases map to TRDD3. Unmatched junction bases numbered 4, after V lost 5 bases and J lost 1 base. The CDR3 contains 18 residues. The germline V gene encodes CDR1 GEAIGNYY and CDR2 EKD. The CDR3 is CACGTGGYASWDTRQMFF. CDR3 coding DNA: TGTGCCTGTGGCACTGGGGGATACGCGTCCTGGGACACCCGACAGATGTTTTTC.

About this clone itself: The protein held in TCRdb is that of a much larger clone and does not match this DNA's translation at residue 8, likely because of a read error; the protein shown is translated from the DNA. This chain uses TRDV2 with TRDJ2, with a tentative D call TRDD3 (6 bases). Trimming left V 0 bases short and J 5 bases short, with 9 bases between. The CDR3 spans 14 residues. Germline assignment: CDR1 GEAIGNYY and CDR2 EKD. The CDR3 reads CACDTVGGTAQLFF. CDR3 DNA: TGTGCCTGTGACACCGTGGGGGGTACAGCACAACTCTTCTTT.

A note on this clone: A far larger clone is off by one base, so a read error is likely. This CDR3 is also generated by other DNA sequences in the sample. The CDR3 sequence is CACDVLGDPTAQLFF. The CDR3 DNA reads as TGTGCCTGCGACGTACTGGGGGATCCTACAGCACAACTCTTCTTT. The chain is built from TRDV2 and TRDJ2; 10 bases align to TRDD3. The germline V gene has CDR1 GEAIGNYY and CDR2 EKD. The CDR3 has 15 amino acids. V gave up 7 bases and J gave up 5 bases; unmatched junction bases: 9.

In this sample, this clone is medium-sized. The rearrangement uses TRDV1 and TRDJ1, with 12 nucleotides matching TRDD3. With V trimmed by 0 bases and J by 6 bases, 23 bases remained unmatched. Germline CDR1 is TSWWSYY and CDR2 is QGS. CDR3 length: 22 amino acids. CDR3 residues: CALGELITHAYTGGYFYNKLIF. The CDR3 coding sequence is TGTGCTCTTGGGGAACTTATTACTCACGCCTACACTGGGGGATACTTTTATAATAAACTCATCTTT.

To note about this clone: This DNA translates differently at residue 13 from the TCRdb protein, which is that of a much larger clone; a read error is likely, and the protein shown is the DNA's own translation. J is TRDJ3 and V is TRDV2, with 8 bases that match TRDD3. The germline V gene encodes CDR1 GEAIGNYY and CDR2 EKD. The CDR3 totals 18 residues. The CDR3 DNA reads TGTGCCTGTGACGGTACTGGGGGCAGCTCCTGGGACGCCCGACAGATGTTTTTC. This gives the protein CACDGTGGSSWDARQMFF.

A few counts support this clone. A read error is the likely source, as a far larger clone sits one nucleotide away. The sample holds other DNA sequences that translate to the same CDR3. CDR3 in amino acids: CACDTVLGDTRSWDTRQMFF. CDR3 coding DNA: TGTGCCTGTGACACCGTACTGGGGGATACGCGGTCCTGGGACACCCGACAGATGTTTTTC. The chain links TRDV2 to TRDJ3; 13 positions match TRDD3. Germline CDR1 and CDR2: GEAIGNYY and EKD. The junction had 5 bases not matched to a gene; V was cut back by 0 bases and J by 1 base. There are 20 residues in the CDR3.

This clone was detected only a few times. A far larger clone lies a single base away; this is likely a read error. This sample includes further DNA sequences coding for the same CDR3. The chain joins TRDV2 to TRDJ3; D remains unclear. The CDR3 sequence is 16 residues long. Germline V CDR1 and CDR2: GEAIGNYY, EKD. V was clipped by 0 bases and J by 4 bases, with 9 bases between them. The CDR3 loop reads CACDTAGAWDTRQMFF. The CDR3 DNA follows: TGTGCCTGTGACACCGCCGGGGCGTGGGACACCCGACAGATGTTTTTC.

As concerns this clone: A read error likely explains this, since a far larger clone differs by one base. CDR3: CACDTVRGVSPWDTRQMFF. CDR3 DNA sequence: TGTGCCTGTGACACCGTGCGGGGGGTGAGCCCCTGGGACACCCGACAGATGTTTTTC. This sequence joins TRDV2 and TRDJ3; TRDD3 might be the D (5 bases). Germline V gene data show CDR1 as GEAIGNYY and CDR2 as EKD. The V gene lost 0 bases and the J gene lost 2 bases, with 16 bases spanning the gap. The CDR3 is 19 amino acids.

As regards this clone: The protein TCRdb lists belongs to a much larger clone and differs from this DNA's translation at residue 8, which points to a read error; the protein shown is made from the DNA. This chain joins TRDV2 and TRDJ3, with TRDD3 identical over 7 bases. The CDR3 extends over 17 amino acids. Per the germline V gene, CDR1 is GEAIGNYY and CDR2 is EKD. This CDR3 is CACDTWGNSWDTRQMFF. The CDR3 region has the DNA TGTGCCTGTGACACCTGGGGGAACTCCTGGGACACCCGGCAGATGTTTTTC.